A selection of T cell receptor beta chains follows, all from one sample in a study of read filtering for tumor transcriptome and immune sequencing. A single record per CDR3 protein comes from TCRdb applying MiXCR to the reads. The sample yields 49,000 or so distinct CDR3 sequences, roughly 12% seen once. Input material: a population of CD138-negative cells sorted from bone marrow. All receptors come from a donor at least 40 years old with multiple myeloma. The CDR3 runs from the conserved cysteine through the conserved F or W. The order of the fields is CDR3 protein, V gene, J gene.

CDR3aa: CASTSIGGYNEQFF; v_gene: TRBV6-2/TRBV6-3; j_gene: TRBJ2-1
CDR3aa: CASSLEKGGRGDEQFF; v_gene: TRBV7-3; j_gene: TRBJ2-1
CDR3aa: CSVRSGGLAGEQYF; v_gene: TRBV29-1; j_gene: TRBJ2-7
CDR3aa: CATSDNRLAGGETQYF; v_gene: TRBV24-1; j_gene: TRBJ2-5
CDR3aa: CASRTTRDRYSGANVLTF; v_gene: TRBV19; j_gene: TRBJ2-6
CDR3aa: CASSSGFQGKTEAFF; v_gene: TRBV7-2; j_gene: TRBJ1-1
CDR3aa: CSVVAMAYNEQFF; v_gene: TRBV29-1; j_gene: TRBJ2-1
CDR3aa: CASSIRSGGVGGNEQFF; v_gene: TRBV19; j_gene: TRBJ2-1
CDR3aa: CASSTLAGGPYEQYF; v_gene: TRBV28; j_gene: TRBJ2-7
CDR3aa: CASGGTSEENEQFF; v_gene: TRBV2; j_gene: TRBJ2-1
CDR3aa: CASSSLPSEPGELFF; v_gene: TRBV7-3; j_gene: TRBJ2-2
CDR3aa: CASSARTGGTGELFF; v_gene: TRBV6-1; j_gene: TRBJ2-2
CDR3aa: CASNNHPGLQFF; v_gene: TRBV28; j_gene: TRBJ2-1
CDR3aa: CASNLGGHPDTQYF; v_gene: TRBV12-3/TRBV12-4; j_gene: TRBJ2-3
CDR3aa: CASSLHITPTDTQYF; v_gene: TRBV27; j_gene: TRBJ2-3
CDR3aa: CASSLDSLYGYTF; v_gene: TRBV6-6; j_gene: TRBJ1-2
CDR3aa: CSVEVGQDTAYEQYF; v_gene: TRBV29-1; j_gene: TRBJ2-7
CDR3aa: CASSVQGNTGELFF; v_gene: TRBV18; j_gene: TRBJ2-2